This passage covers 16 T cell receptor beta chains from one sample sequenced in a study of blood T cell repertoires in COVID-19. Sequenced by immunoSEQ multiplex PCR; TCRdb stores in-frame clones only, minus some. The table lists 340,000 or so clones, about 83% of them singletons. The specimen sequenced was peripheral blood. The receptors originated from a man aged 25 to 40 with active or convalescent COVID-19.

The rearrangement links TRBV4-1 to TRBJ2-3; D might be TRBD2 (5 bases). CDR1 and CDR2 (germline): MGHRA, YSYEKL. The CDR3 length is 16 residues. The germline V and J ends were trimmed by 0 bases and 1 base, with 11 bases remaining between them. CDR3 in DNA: TGCGCCAGCAGCCAAGAGGGGAGCGACCGCACAGATACGCAGTATTTT. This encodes CASSQEGSDRTDTQYF.

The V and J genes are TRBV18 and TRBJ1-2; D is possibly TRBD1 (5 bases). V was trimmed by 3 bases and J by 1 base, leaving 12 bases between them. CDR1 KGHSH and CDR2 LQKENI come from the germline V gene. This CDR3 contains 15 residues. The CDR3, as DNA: TGTGCCAGCTCACCGTCAGGGTTGGATAACTATGGCTACACCTTC. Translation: CASSPSGLDNYGYTF. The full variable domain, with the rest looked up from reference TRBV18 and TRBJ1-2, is NAGVMQNPRHLVRRRGQEARLRCSPMKGHSHVYWYRQLPEEGLKFMVYLQKENIIDESGMPKERFSAEFPKEGPSILRIQQVVRGDSAAYFCASSPSGLDNYGYTFGSGTRLTVV.

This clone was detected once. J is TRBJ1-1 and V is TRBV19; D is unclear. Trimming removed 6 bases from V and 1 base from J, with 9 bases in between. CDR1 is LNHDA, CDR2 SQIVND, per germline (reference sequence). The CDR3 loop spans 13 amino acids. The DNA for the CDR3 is TGTGCCAGTAGGATTCTAGGGAACACTGAAGCTTTCTTT. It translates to CASRILGNTEAFF.

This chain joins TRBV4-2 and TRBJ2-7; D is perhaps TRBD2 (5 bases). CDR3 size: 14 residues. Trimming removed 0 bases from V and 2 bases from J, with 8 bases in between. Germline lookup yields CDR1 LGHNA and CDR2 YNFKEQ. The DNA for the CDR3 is TGTGCCAGCAGCCAAGAACGGGAAACCTACGAGCAGTACTTC. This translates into CASSQERETYEQYF.

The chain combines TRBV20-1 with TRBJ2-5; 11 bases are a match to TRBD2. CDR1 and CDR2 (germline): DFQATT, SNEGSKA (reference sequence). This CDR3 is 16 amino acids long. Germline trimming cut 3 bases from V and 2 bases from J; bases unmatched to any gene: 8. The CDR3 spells CSASWPASGGQETQYF. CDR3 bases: TGCAGTGCTAGTTGGCCGGCTAGCGGGGGGCAAGAGACCCAGTACTTC.

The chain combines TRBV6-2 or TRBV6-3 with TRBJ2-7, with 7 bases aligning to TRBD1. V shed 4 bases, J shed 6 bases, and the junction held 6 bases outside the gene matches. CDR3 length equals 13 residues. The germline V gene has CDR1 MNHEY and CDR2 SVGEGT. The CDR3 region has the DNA TGTGCCAGCAGTTTGGGACAGCGCGGCGAGCAGTACTTC. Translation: CASSLGQRGEQYF.

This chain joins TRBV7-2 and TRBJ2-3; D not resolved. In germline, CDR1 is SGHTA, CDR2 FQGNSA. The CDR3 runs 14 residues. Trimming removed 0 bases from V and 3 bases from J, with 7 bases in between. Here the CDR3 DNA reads TGTGCCAGCAGCTTAGCATTAGAAACAGATACGCAGTATTTT. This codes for CASSLALETDTQYF.

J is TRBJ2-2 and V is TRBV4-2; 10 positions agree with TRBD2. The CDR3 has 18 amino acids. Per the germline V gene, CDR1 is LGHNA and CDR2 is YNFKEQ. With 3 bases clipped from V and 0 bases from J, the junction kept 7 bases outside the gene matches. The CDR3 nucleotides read TGTGCCAGCAGCCAGCAATCTAGCGGGGGTTCGAACACCGGGGAGCTGTTTTTT. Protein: CASSQQSSGGSNTGELFF.

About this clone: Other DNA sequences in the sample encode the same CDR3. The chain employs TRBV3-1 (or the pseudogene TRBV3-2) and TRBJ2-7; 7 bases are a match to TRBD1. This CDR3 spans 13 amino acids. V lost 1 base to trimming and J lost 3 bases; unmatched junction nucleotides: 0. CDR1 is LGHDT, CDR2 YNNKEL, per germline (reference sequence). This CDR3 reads CASSQAGGYEQYF. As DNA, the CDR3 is TGTGCCAGCAGCCAAGCAGGGGGCTACGAGCAGTACTTC.

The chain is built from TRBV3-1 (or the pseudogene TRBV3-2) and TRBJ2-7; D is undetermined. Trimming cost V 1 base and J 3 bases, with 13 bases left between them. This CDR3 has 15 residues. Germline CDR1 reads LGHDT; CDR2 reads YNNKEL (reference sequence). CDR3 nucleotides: TGTGCCAGCAGCCAAGGTGGCCATTCCTTCTACGAGCAGTACTTC. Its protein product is CASSQGGHSFYEQYF.

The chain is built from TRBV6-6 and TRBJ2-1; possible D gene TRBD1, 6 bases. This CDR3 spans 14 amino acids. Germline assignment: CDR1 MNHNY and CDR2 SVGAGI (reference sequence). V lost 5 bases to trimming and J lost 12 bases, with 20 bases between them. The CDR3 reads CASSLLTGQVRQFF. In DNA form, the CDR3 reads TGTGCCAGCAGTCTCCTGACGGGACAAGTCCGGCAGTTCTTC.

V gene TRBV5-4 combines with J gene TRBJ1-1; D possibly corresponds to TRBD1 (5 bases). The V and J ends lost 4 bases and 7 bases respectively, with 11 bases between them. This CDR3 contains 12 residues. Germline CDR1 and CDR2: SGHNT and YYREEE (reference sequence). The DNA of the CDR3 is TGTGCCAGCAGCCTACCGACAGATGAAGCTTTCTTT. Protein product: CASSLPTDEAFF.

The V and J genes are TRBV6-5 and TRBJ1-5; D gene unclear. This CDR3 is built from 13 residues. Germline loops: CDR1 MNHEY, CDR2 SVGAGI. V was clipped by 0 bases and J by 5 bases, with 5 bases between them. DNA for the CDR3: TGTGCCAGCAGTTACTCTCGGTATCAGCCCCAGCATTTT. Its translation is CASSYSRYQPQHF.

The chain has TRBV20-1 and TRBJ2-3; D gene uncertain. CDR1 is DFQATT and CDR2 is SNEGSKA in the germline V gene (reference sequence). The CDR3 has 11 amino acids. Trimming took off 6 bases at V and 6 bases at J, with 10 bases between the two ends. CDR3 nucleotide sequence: TGCAGTGCGGCCGGCGGTGATACGCAGTATTTT. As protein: CSAAGGDTQYF.

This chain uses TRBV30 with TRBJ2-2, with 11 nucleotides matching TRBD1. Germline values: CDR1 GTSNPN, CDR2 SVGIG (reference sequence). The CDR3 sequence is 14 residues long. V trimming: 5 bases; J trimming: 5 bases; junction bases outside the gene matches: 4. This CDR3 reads CAWSDRGLTGELFF. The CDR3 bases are TGTGCCTGGTCGGACAGGGGGCTAACCGGGGAGCTGTTTTTT.

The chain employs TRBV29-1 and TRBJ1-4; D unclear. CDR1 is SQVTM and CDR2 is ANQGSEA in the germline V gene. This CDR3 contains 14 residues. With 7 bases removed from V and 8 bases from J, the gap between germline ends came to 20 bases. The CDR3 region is CSATLPGVREKLFF. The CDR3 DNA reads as TGCAGCGCGACCCTGCCCGGTGTTCGGGAAAAACTGTTTTTT.